A single sample is the source of the 27 T cell receptor beta chains below, sequenced in a study of siplizumab effects on memory and regulatory T cells. TCRdb's copy holds only in-frame clones and misses some; the assay was immunoSEQ multiplex PCR. Of about 64,000 clones detected, roughly 96% appear once; the ten largest clones hold around 0.093%. Input material: naive CD8+ T cells sorted from blood. All receptors derive from a human donor in good health.

The chain couples TRBV7-9 to TRBJ2-7, with 11 positions matching TRBD2. V was clipped by 7 bases and J by 5 bases; unmatched bases: 4. This CDR3 is 13 amino acids long. The germline V gene encodes CDR1 SEHNR and CDR2 FQNEAQ (reference sequence). CDR3 in DNA: TGTGCCAGCACCCTACTAGCGGGGGACGAGCAGTACTTC. This codes for CASTLLAGDEQYF.

The chain couples TRBV29-1 to TRBJ1-2; 12 positions agree with TRBD1. CDR1 is SQVTM, CDR2 ANQGSEA, per germline. Trimming removed 2 bases from V and 3 bases from J; junction bases left unmatched: 7. CDR3 length: 16 amino acids. DNA for the CDR3: TGCAGCGTTGAAAATCCCGGGACAGGGGGCGACTATGGCTACACCTTC. Residues: CSVENPGTGGDYGYTF.

The chain links TRBV19 to TRBJ1-1; D uncertain. The CDR3 runs to 12 residues. CDR1 and CDR2 from the germline V gene are LNHDA and SQIVND (reference sequence). Trimming left V 3 bases short and J 2 bases short, with 4 bases between. This chain's CDR3 is CASSMSNTEAFF. DNA for the CDR3: TGTGCCAGTAGTATGAGTAACACTGAAGCTTTCTTT.

This clone came up once. The chain couples TRBV2 to TRBJ2-7; D might be TRBD1 (5 bases). V lost 4 bases to trimming and J lost 0 bases, with 13 bases between them. The CDR3 has 15 residues. Germline CDR1 SNHLY, CDR2 FYNNEI. CDR3 in amino acids: CASSVGTGLSYEQYF. DNA of the CDR3: TGTGCCAGCAGTGTTGGTACAGGCCTCTCCTACGAGCAGTACTTC.

The chain uses TRBV10-2 and TRBJ2-3, with 7 bases lining up with TRBD2. Trimming cost V 5 bases and J 4 bases; bases outside gene matches: 3. The CDR3 runs to 13 residues. CDR1 and CDR2 (germline): WSHSY, SAAADI. The CDR3 reads CASSLGLADTQYF. The DNA of the CDR3 is TGCGCCAGCAGTCTCGGACTAGCAGATACGCAGTATTTT.

The V call is TRBV4-3, the J call TRBJ2-3, with D possibly TRBD1 on 6 matching bases. The germline CDR1 and CDR2 sequences are LGHNA and YSLEER. Trimming removed 0 bases at V and 4 bases at J, with 8 bases between. CDR3 length: 14 residues. CDR3 nucleotides: TGCGCCAGCAGCCAAGAACAGGGACCAGATACGCAGTATTTT. Amino acids: CASSQEQGPDTQYF.

The V call is TRBV11-2, the J call TRBJ2-6; D not certain. V was shortened by 5 bases and J by 1 base, with 3 bases between the two germline ends. This CDR3 has 13 residues. Germline CDR1 reads SGHAT; CDR2 reads FQNNGV. The chain's CDR3 is CASSPSGANVLTF. CDR3 coding DNA: TGTGCCAGCAGCCCGTCTGGGGCCAACGTCCTGACTTTC.

The chain has TRBV6-1 and TRBJ2-7; D is possibly TRBD1 (6 bases). The CDR3 has 14 amino acids. Trimming took 6 bases from V and 3 from J, leaving 15 bases between them. Germline assignment: CDR1 MNHNS and CDR2 SASEGT. CDR3 protein: CASRYMGASYEQYF. CDR3 nucleotides: TGTGCCAGCAGATACATGGGGGCAAGCTACGAGCAGTACTTC.

This sequence joins TRBV27 and TRBJ1-6; 9 nucleotides align to TRBD1. Germline V gene data show CDR1 as MNHEY and CDR2 as SMNVEV (reference sequence). J gave up 10 bases and V 4 bases, and 2 bases lay outside the gene matches. The CDR3 covers 13 residues. This chain's CDR3 is CASSWDRESPLHF. In DNA form, the CDR3 reads TGTGCCAGCAGTTGGGACAGGGAATCACCCCTCCACTTT.

This sequence joins TRBV10-3 and TRBJ2-2, with no clear D. The CDR3 runs to 10 residues. Per germline, CDR1 ENHRY and CDR2 SYGVKD. The V end was cut by 3 bases, the J end by 7 bases, with 0 bases between. The CDR3: CAISDGELFF. CDR3 bases: TGTGCCATCAGTGACGGGGAGCTGTTTTTT.

The CDR3 DNA sequence: TGTGCCAGCAGCGTCGACGGAGATAGCAATCAGCCCCAGCATTTT. Translating it yields CASSVDGDSNQPQHF. The J gene is TRBJ1-5, the V gene TRBV9; D is unresolved. The CDR3 extends over 15 amino acids. Trimming stripped 2 bases from V and 0 bases from J, with 9 bases between. CDR1 is SGDLS and CDR2 is YYNGEE in the germline V gene.

Only one count was recorded for this clone. This chain connects TRBV7-9 to TRBJ2-7; D unclear. Trimming took off 4 bases at V and 4 bases at J, with 14 bases between the two ends. The CDR3 spans 14 residues. The germline V gene encodes CDR1 SEHNR and CDR2 FQNEAQ (reference sequence). The CDR3 is CASSSRLMPYEQYF. CDR3 bases: TGTGCCAGCAGCTCCCGGCTTATGCCGTACGAGCAGTACTTC.

This chain uses TRBV4-1 with TRBJ1-1, with D unclear. Germline values: CDR1 MGHRA, CDR2 YSYEKL. The CDR3 has 13 amino acids. Trimming left V 1 base short and J 2 bases short, with 5 bases between. CDR3: CASSQARNTEAFF. As DNA, the CDR3 is TGCGCCAGCAGCCAAGCCAGAAACACTGAAGCTTTCTTT.

The J gene is TRBJ2-7, the V gene TRBV7-9; D remains ambiguous. Germline loops: CDR1 SEHNR, CDR2 FQNEAQ (reference sequence). The CDR3 covers 13 residues. Trimming took 1 base from V and 6 from J, leaving 10 bases between them. The CDR3, as DNA: TGTGCCAGCAGCTTAGTTTTGGGTAGCGAGCAGTACTTC. Protein product: CASSLVLGSEQYF. The full variable domain, with the rest looked up from reference TRBV7-9 and TRBJ2-7, is DTGVSQNPRHKITKRGQNVTFRCDPISEHNRLYWYRQTLGQGPEFLTYFQNEAQLEKSRLLSDRFSAERPKGSFSTLEIQRTEQGDSAMYLCASSLVLGSEQYFGPGTRLTVT.

V usage is TRBV27 and J usage is TRBJ2-2; D is uncertain. CDR1 MNHEY and CDR2 SMNVEV come from the germline V gene (reference sequence). The CDR3 spans 13 residues. V lost 2 bases and J lost 4, with 5 bases in between. CDR3 amino acids: CASSLPVTGELFF. The CDR3 DNA reads as TGTGCCAGCAGTTTACCAGTCACCGGGGAGCTGTTTTTT.

J is TRBJ1-1 and V is TRBV28, with TRBD1 matching over 7 bases. V lost 6 bases, J lost 1 base, and 5 bases stayed unmatched. CDR3 length: 14 residues. Germline values: CDR1 MDHEN, CDR2 SYDVKM. CDR3 nucleotide sequence: TGTGCCAGCAGCGACCAGGGGGGGAACACTGAAGCTTTCTTT. Translation gives CASSDQGGNTEAFF.

This sequence joins TRBV27 and TRBJ2-7; 10 positions agree with TRBD2. V lost 0 bases and J lost 0; bases outside the gene matches: 11. Germline-derived CDR1 and CDR2 are MNHEY and SMNVEV (reference sequence). The CDR3 extends over 19 amino acids. The CDR3 loop is CASSLSASGGASTSYEQYF. In DNA form, the CDR3 reads TGTGCCAGCAGTTTATCAGCTAGCGGGGGTGCTTCTACCTCCTACGAGCAGTACTTC.

The chain carries TRBV5-1 and TRBJ2-1, with D perhaps given as TRBD1 or TRBD2 (5 bases each). The germline CDR1 and CDR2 sequences are SGHRS and YFSETQ. This CDR3 has 10 residues. V lost 5 bases and J lost 8, with 5 bases in between. The CDR3 loop is CASRGHEQFF. Here the CDR3 DNA reads TGCGCCAGCAGGGGACATGAGCAGTTCTTC. Full variable domain (outside the CDR3, taken from reference TRBV5-1 and TRBJ2-1): KAGVTQTPRYLIKTRGQQVTLSCSPISGHRSVSWYQQTPGQGLQFLFEYFSETQRNKGNFPGRFSGRQFSNSRSEMNVSTLELGDSALYLCASRGHEQFFGPGTRLTVL.

The chain couples TRBV5-4 to TRBJ2-7, with D possibly TRBD2 on 5 matching bases. V was clipped by 4 bases and J by 3 bases, with 11 bases between them. This CDR3 has 13 amino acids. Germline loops: CDR1 SGHNT, CDR2 YYREEE (reference sequence). The chain's CDR3 is CASSNGEFYEQYF. The CDR3 DNA follows: TGTGCCAGCAGCAACGGGGAATTCTACGAGCAGTACTTC.

The chain uses TRBV4-3 and TRBJ1-2; D is unresolved. From germline, CDR1 is LGHNA and CDR2 YSLEER. This CDR3 has 13 residues. With 0 bases removed from V and 8 bases from J, the gap between germline ends came to 10 bases. The CDR3 region has the DNA TGCGCCAGCAGCCAAGATGCCCTCCGGGGCTACACCTTC. Amino acid sequence: CASSQDALRGYTF.

The V call is TRBV5-4, the J call TRBJ2-1, with D perhaps TRBD1 (5 bases). Germline values: CDR1 SGHNT, CDR2 YYREEE (reference sequence). This CDR3 region has 14 residues. V lost 3 bases to trimming and J lost 0 bases, with 7 bases between them. Written as DNA, the CDR3 is TGTGCCAGCAGCTCAAGGGGCTCCTACAATGAGCAGTTCTTC. Translation gives CASSSRGSYNEQFF.

V gene TRBV5-8 combines with J gene TRBJ1-1; 11 nucleotides agree with TRBD1. Losses at the gene ends were 3 bases for V and 6 bases for J; bases not matched to a gene: 10. The CDR3 spans 16 residues. CDR1 SGHTS and CDR2 YDEGEE come from the germline V gene. CDR3 residues: CASSYGQGAVFAEAFF. Written as DNA, the CDR3 is TGTGCCAGCAGCTACGGACAGGGGGCCGTTTTCGCTGAAGCTTTCTTT.

The chain uses TRBV7-9 and TRBJ2-5, with 8 bases matching TRBD2. Germline loops: CDR1 SEHNR, CDR2 FQNEAQ (reference sequence). The CDR3 extends over 16 amino acids. Trimming cost V 3 bases and J 0 bases; bases outside gene matches: 6. The CDR3 protein is CASSFSEAGDQETQYF. CDR3 DNA sequence: TGTGCCAGCAGCTTCAGCGAAGCGGGGGACCAAGAGACCCAGTACTTC.

This sequence joins TRBV5-6 and TRBJ2-7; TRBD2 might be the D (6 bases). Trimming left V 2 bases short and J 5 bases short, with 14 bases between. The germline V gene has CDR1 SGHDT and CDR2 YYEEEE. The CDR3 spans 14 residues. CDR3 region: CASSFSGRIDEQYF. CDR3 nucleotide sequence: TGTGCCAGCAGCTTTTCAGGGAGGATTGACGAGCAGTACTTC.

The chain couples TRBV19 to TRBJ1-1; TRBD1 matches at 7 bases. This CDR3 has 12 amino acids. Per the germline V gene, CDR1 is LNHDA and CDR2 is SQIVND (reference sequence). Trimming at V came to 11 bases and at J to 2 bases, leaving 5 bases not matched to a gene. CDR3 in DNA: TGTGCCTGCGGGGACAGCAACACTGAAGCTTTCTTT. Its translation: CACGDSNTEAFF.

Only one count was recorded for this clone. The chain couples TRBV19 to TRBJ1-6; 8 bases line up with TRBD1. The CDR3 totals 13 residues. The trim removed 8 bases at V and 10 bases at J, leaving 7 bases unmatched. Germline-derived CDR1 and CDR2 are LNHDA and SQIVND (reference sequence). Here the CDR3 DNA reads TGTGCCAGTCGGACAGGGCGTGGGTCACCCCTCCACTTT. Residues: CASRTGRGSPLHF.

The chain recombines TRBV29-1 with TRBJ1-2; D remains unclear. V lost 6 bases to trimming and J lost 0 bases, with 11 bases between them. The CDR3 is 13 amino acids. The V gene's germline CDR1 is SQVTM and CDR2 ANQGSEA. CDR3 coding DNA: TGCAGCGTCGGGCCGGAGACTAACTATGGCTACACCTTC. Encoded protein: CSVGPETNYGYTF.